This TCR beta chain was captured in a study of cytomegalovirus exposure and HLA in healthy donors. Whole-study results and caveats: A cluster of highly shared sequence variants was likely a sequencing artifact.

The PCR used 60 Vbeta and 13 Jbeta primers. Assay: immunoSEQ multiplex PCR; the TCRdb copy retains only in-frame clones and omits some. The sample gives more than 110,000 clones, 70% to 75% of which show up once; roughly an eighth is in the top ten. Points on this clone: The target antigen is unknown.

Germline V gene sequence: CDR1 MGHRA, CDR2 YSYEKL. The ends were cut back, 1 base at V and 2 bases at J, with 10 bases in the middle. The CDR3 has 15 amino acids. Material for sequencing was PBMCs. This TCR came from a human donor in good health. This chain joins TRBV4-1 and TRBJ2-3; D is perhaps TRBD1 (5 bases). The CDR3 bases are TGCGCCAGCAGCCAAGGTCAGGGTGACACAGATACGCAGTATTTT. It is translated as CASSQGQGDTDTQYF.